The 10 T cell receptor beta chains given below trace back to one sample, sequenced in a study of Ad26.COV2.S vaccination and SARS-CoV-2 variants. Treatment indicated: roughly 18 received Ad26.COV2.S at low or high dose, single or two shots; about 5 received placebo; per-sample allocation not given. Sampling took place 63 days after the first vaccine or placebo injection. The data were produced by immunoSEQ multiplex PCR, yet TCRdb's version contains in-frame clones alone and is incomplete. The table lists fewer than 800,000 clones, around 89% of them singletons. Here the sequenced sample was peripheral blood, taken in a trial of Ad26.COV2.S vaccine versus placebo. These receptors all stem from a person between 18 and 65 years old who received the Ad26.COV2.S COVID-19 vaccine or a placebo.

V is TRBV10-3 and J is TRBJ1-1, with D unresolved. The length of the CDR3 is 12 residues. The V and J ends lost 11 bases and 1 base respectively, with 11 bases between them. Germline values: CDR1 ENHRY, CDR2 SYGVKD. CDR3 protein: CAARAANTEAFF. The CDR3 bases are TGTGCCGCTCGGGCGGCGAACACTGAAGCTTTCTTT.

V gene TRBV7-3 combines with J gene TRBJ2-1, with TRBD2 matching 9 bases. Losses at the gene ends were 4 bases for V and 15 bases for J; bases not matched to a gene: 16. The CDR3 totals 15 residues. Per germline, CDR1 SGHTA and CDR2 FQGTGA. In nucleotides, the CDR3 is TGTGCCAGCAGCTCCTCGGGACTAGCCGGACCTCCTCCGTTCTTC. This gives the protein CASSSSGLAGPPPFF.

As regards this clone: Within the sample, other DNA sequences also encode this same CDR3. CDR3 nucleotide sequence: TGCGCCAGCAGCCAAGATCCCCGGGACAGAAACACTGAAGCTTTCTTT. It specifies CASSQDPRDRNTEAFF. The V call is TRBV4-3, the J call TRBJ1-1; 7 nucleotides agree with TRBD1. J gave up 2 bases and V 0 bases, and 6 bases lay outside the gene matches. The CDR3 totals 16 residues. In germline, CDR1 is LGHNA, CDR2 YSLEER.

The chain joins TRBV18 to TRBJ1-4; D gene uncertain. V was trimmed by 4 bases and J by 2 bases, leaving 5 bases between them. CDR1 and CDR2 (germline): KGHSH, LQKENI. This CDR3 has 13 amino acids. For the CDR3, the DNA is TGTGCCAGCTCACAAGGGACTAATGAAAAACTGTTTTTT. It encodes CASSQGTNEKLFF.

The chain recombines TRBV14 with TRBJ1-4; TRBD1 might be the D (5 bases). CDR1 SGHDN and CDR2 FVKESK come from the germline V gene. The CDR3 is made up of 15 amino acids. V was shortened by 5 bases and J by 5 bases, with 15 bases between the two germline ends. CDR3 residues: CASSETEALNEKLFF. The DNA for the CDR3 is TGTGCCAGCAGCGAGACAGAGGCCCTAAATGAAAAACTGTTTTTT.

The V call is TRBV19, the J call TRBJ1-1, with D tentatively TRBD1 (5 bases). Germline V gene lookup returns CDR1 LNHDA and CDR2 SQIVND (reference sequence). CDR3 size: 16 residues. Trimming cost V 2 bases and J 1 base, with 14 bases left between them. CDR3 loop: CASSIYSGTGNTEAFF. The CDR3 DNA is TGTGCCAGTAGTATATATTCAGGGACTGGGAACACTGAAGCTTTCTTT.

The sample holds a few counts of this clone. This sequence joins TRBV27 and TRBJ1-2; D is unresolved. V gave up 3 bases and J gave up 4 bases, with 9 bases separating them. Looked up from germline, CDR1 is MNHEY and CDR2 is SMNVEV (reference sequence). CDR3 size: 13 residues. The CDR3 DNA reads TGTGCCAGCAGTTTTGTAGGTGCCTATGGCTACACCTTC. Protein product: CASSFVGAYGYTF.

The count of this clone is one. This chain uses TRBV7-9 with TRBJ2-1, with 8 bases lining up with TRBD2. The V and J ends lost 5 bases and 10 bases, in that order; junction bases with no gene match: 10. Germline loops: CDR1 SEHNR, CDR2 FQNEAQ (reference sequence). There are 14 residues in the CDR3. The CDR3 region has the DNA TGTGCCAGCAGCCAAGGACTAGCAGGAGACGAGCAGTTCTTC. Translated, it gives CASSQGLAGDEQFF.

The chain carries TRBV27 and TRBJ2-7, with D possibly TRBD2 on 6 matching bases. V lost 6 bases and J 2 bases, leaving 17 bases between the germline ends. Germline V gene lookup returns CDR1 MNHEY and CDR2 SMNVEV (reference sequence). The CDR3 is made up of 15 amino acids. CDR3 in amino acids: CASRLGGTPTYEQYF. CDR3 DNA: TGTGCCAGCAGGCTCGGCGGGACGCCGACCTACGAGCAGTACTTC.

This clone was recorded only once. The chain is built from TRBV10-3 and TRBJ1-1, with D hard to call. CDR3 length equals 13 residues. Trimming took off 4 bases at V and 1 base at J, with 7 bases between the two ends. Germline values: CDR1 ENHRY, CDR2 SYGVKD. The CDR3 here is CAISVQENTEAFF. CDR3 DNA sequence: TGTGCCATCAGTGTCCAGGAGAACACTGAAGCTTTCTTT.